One and the same sample provided the 8 T cell receptor beta chains below, sequenced in a study of CD4 T cells in relation to SARS-CoV-2 and coronaviruses. Using immunoSEQ multiplex PCR, the repertoire was profiled, and TCRdb retains in-frame clones only, with some absent. The sample has about 35,000 clones, 70% to 85% seen once. These receptors' antigens are unknown. Sequences were obtained from memory CD4+ T cells from PBMCs, cultured in vitro. Every receptor here comes from an adult with COVID-19.

This chain joins TRBV5-1 and TRBJ2-1, with 8 positions matching TRBD2. The CDR3 consists of 16 residues. Losses at the gene ends were 2 bases for V and 7 bases for J; bases not matched to a gene: 11. Germline V gives CDR1 SGHRS, CDR2 YFSETQ. The CDR3 loop reads CASSLAGEGRWNEQFF. The CDR3 DNA is TGCGCCAGCAGCTTAGCGGGAGAAGGGCGTTGGAATGAGCAGTTCTTC.

This chain joins TRBV10-3 and TRBJ2-3; D call uncertain. Germline CDR1 and CDR2: ENHRY and SYGVKD. The length of the CDR3 is 13 residues. V was shortened by 11 bases and J by 3 bases, with 15 bases between the two germline ends. The CDR3 loop is CAAMKTETDTQYF. The CDR3 DNA reads as TGTGCCGCCATGAAGACTGAGACAGATACGCAGTATTTT.

The rearrangement joins TRBV7-9 to TRBJ2-7, with TRBD1 identical over 7 bases. The J segment lost 2 bases and the V segment lost 0 bases, leaving 4 bases of the junction unmatched. This CDR3 is 15 amino acids long. From germline, CDR1 is SEHNR and CDR2 FQNEAQ (reference sequence). CDR3 bases: TGTGCCAGCAGCTTAGCTGGGGACAGTACCTACGAGCAGTACTTC. Its protein product is CASSLAGDSTYEQYF. Complete variable domain (other parts from reference TRBV7-9 and TRBJ2-7): DTGVSQNPRHKITKRGQNVTFRCDPISEHNRLYWYRQTLGQGPEFLTYFQNEAQLEKSRLLSDRFSAERPKGSFSTLEIQRTEQGDSAMYLCASSLAGDSTYEQYFGPGTRLTVT.

The chain links TRBV11-2 to TRBJ2-7; D might be TRBD2 (6 bases). V gave up 8 bases and J gave up 5 bases, with 13 bases separating them. CDR1 is SGHAT and CDR2 is FQNNGV in the germline V gene. CDR3 length: 12 amino acids. CDR3 nucleotides: TGTGCCAGCCAAGAGGACTACCACGAGCAGTACTTC. Translating it yields CASQEDYHEQYF.

V gene TRBV7-3 combines with J gene TRBJ2-5, with no clear D. There are 13 residues in the CDR3. V was cut by 2 bases and J by 0 bases, with 4 bases left in between. The germline V gene has CDR1 SGHTA and CDR2 FQGTGA. The CDR3, as DNA: TGTGCCAGCAGCTTAGAAAACCAAGAGACCCAGTACTTC. Translated: CASSLENQETQYF.

The genes are TRBV6-2 or TRBV6-3 and TRBJ2-1, with a possible D match to TRBD2 (5 bases). The CDR3 consists of 14 residues. V lost 5 bases to trimming and J lost 5 bases, with 13 bases between them. Germline V lookup: CDR1 MNHEY, CDR2 SVGEGT. CDR3 in amino acids: CASSVSGAHNEQFF. CDR3 in DNA: TGTGCCAGCAGTGTCAGCGGAGCCCACAATGAGCAGTTCTTC.

J is TRBJ1-6 and V is TRBV3-1 (or the pseudogene TRBV3-2); D possibly corresponds to TRBD1 (5 bases). This CDR3 has 16 residues. V was cut by 0 bases and J by 4 bases, with 10 bases left in between. Per the germline V gene, CDR1 is LGHDT and CDR2 is YNNKEL (reference sequence). The DNA for the CDR3 is TGTGCCAGCAGCCAAGAACCCGGACAATATAATTCACCCCTCCACTTT. It codes for CASSQEPGQYNSPLHF.

The chain carries TRBV2 and TRBJ2-1; 9 bases map to TRBD2. The CDR3 covers 15 residues. Germline CDR1 is SNHLY and CDR2 is FYNNEI. V gave up 5 bases and J gave up 4 bases; unmatched junction bases: 6. The DNA of the CDR3 is TGTGCCAGCAGTTCTTCTAGCGGGGTGTACAATGAGCAGTTCTTC. Its protein product is CASSSSSGVYNEQFF.